These 2 T cell receptor beta chains were all obtained from the same sample, sequenced in a study of blood T cell repertoires in COVID-19. Profiled with immunoSEQ multiplex PCR; TCRdb holds only in-frame clones, not every one. The sample has roughly 500,000 clones; 88% are singletons. The sample consisted of PBMCs or T cells enriched from blood (not recorded which). The receptors were sampled from a woman aged 40 to 55 who had recovered from COVID-19.

The chain carries TRBV11-2 and TRBJ2-1; TRBD2 might be the D (5 bases). Trimming took 3 bases from V and 0 from J, leaving 15 bases between them. This CDR3 is 17 amino acids long. The germline gives CDR1 SGHAT, CDR2 FQNNGV. CDR3 amino acids: CASSFMSGVNSYNEQFF. CDR3 sequence (DNA): TGTGCCAGCAGCTTTATGAGCGGTGTCAACTCCTACAATGAGCAGTTCTTC.

This clone was observed a single time. Additional DNA sequences in this sample encode the identical CDR3. The chain joins TRBV2 to TRBJ2-7, with 7 bases fitting TRBD1. The CDR3 length is 14 residues. Germline V gene lookup returns CDR1 SNHLY and CDR2 FYNNEI. V dropped 5 bases and J dropped 1; count of bases not matched to a gene: 5. The CDR3 loop reads CASSRQGSSYEQYF. DNA for the CDR3: TGTGCCAGCAGTAGACAGGGTTCATCCTACGAGCAGTACTTC.